A selection of T cell receptor beta chains follows, all from one sample in a study of T cell responses to AZD1222 COVID-19 vaccine. Profiling relied on immunoSEQ multiplex PCR, and the TCRdb table lists in-frame clones only, not all of them. This sample has over 150,000 clones, with approximately 90% found just once. This material consisted of peripheral blood, taken on day 0 of AZD1222 vaccination. The receptors stem from an adult in good health. Each CDR3 is given with its conserved first and last residue. A D gene is named only where the DNA matches it firmly. Expanded clones are given a class, and other clones once, few, many or no size at all.

D	V	size	J	CDR3	DNA
-	TRBV20-1	-	TRBJ2-7	CSVQEAYEQYF	TGCAGCGTCCAGGAGGCCTACGAGCAGTACTTC
TRBD2	TRBV11-2	-	TRBJ2-1	CASGSSGLNEQFF	TGTGCCAGCGGATCTAGCGGTCTCAATGAGCAGTTCTTC
-	TRBV7-9	-	TRBJ2-4	CASSLARLGVGKNIQYF	TGTGCCAGCAGCCTGGCTCGGCTTGGAGTAGGCAAAAACATTCAGTACTTC
-	TRBV4-1	-	TRBJ1-3	CASSQTKDRAGNTIYF	TGCGCCAGCAGCCAGACCAAGGACAGAGCGGGAAACACCATATATTTT
TRBD2	TRBV2	-	TRBJ2-7	CASSVTSGSSEQYF	TGTGCCAGCAGCGTGACTAGCGGGAGTTCCGAGCAGTACTTC
-	TRBV6-2/TRBV6-3	-	TRBJ1-5	CASSFKQGTSNQPQHF	TGTGCCAGCAGTTTCAAACAGGGTACCAGCAATCAGCCCCAGCATTTT
TRBD1	TRBV15	-	TRBJ1-2	CATSRAGTGALMGYTF	TGTGCCACCAGCAGAGCCGGGACAGGGGCCTTAATGGGCTACACCTTC
-	TRBV19	-	TRBJ1-2	CASSIVSGLNYGYTF	TGTGCCAGTAGTATAGTTTCTGGACTTAACTATGGCTACACCTTC
TRBD2	TRBV6-2/TRBV6-3	few	TRBJ2-2	CASSFSGLAGGLFTGELFF	TGTGCCAGCAGTTTTTCCGGACTAGCGGGAGGACTCTTCACCGGGGAGCTGTTTTTT
TRBD2	TRBV4-1	-	TRBJ2-1	CASSQFAGDTYNEQFF	TGCGCCAGCAGCCAATTCGCGGGAGATACCTACAATGAGCAGTTCTTC
-	TRBV30	-	TRBJ1-1	CAWVQTPEAFF	TGTGCCTGGGTCCAGACCCCAGAAGCTTTCTTT
TRBD1	TRBV28	-	TRBJ1-4	CASSIGTGVNEKLFF	TGTGCCAGCAGTATCGGGACAGGGGTAAATGAAAAACTGTTTTTT
-	TRBV5-1	-	TRBJ1-3	CASSFEGSGNTIYF	TGCGCCAGCAGCTTCGAAGGGTCTGGAAACACCATATATTTT
TRBD2	TRBV10-2	-	TRBJ2-7	CASRFVLAGDFYEQYF	TGCGCCAGCAGATTCGTACTAGCGGGAGATTTCTACGAGCAGTACTTC
-	TRBV12-3/TRBV12-4	-	TRBJ2-1	CASRPQEYNEQFF	TGTGCCAGCAGGCCCCAGGAATACAATGAGCAGTTCTTC
-	TRBV30	-	TRBJ1-2	CAWSVQDRNYGYTF	TGTGCCTGGAGTGTACAGGACAGAAACTATGGCTACACCTTC
-	TRBV11-2	-	TRBJ1-1	CASSLDVIDNTEAFF	TGTGCCAGCAGCTTAGACGTCATCGATAACACTGAAGCTTTCTTT
TRBD2	TRBV27	-	TRBJ2-1	CASSGASGRGYNEQFF	TGTGCCAGCAGTGGAGCTAGCGGGAGGGGCTACAATGAGCAGTTCTTC
-	TRBV4-2	-	TRBJ1-1	CASSRSPRDTEAFF	TGTGCCAGCAGCCGATCGCCCAGGGACACTGAAGCTTTCTTT
-	TRBV6-5	-	TRBJ1-2	CASSSRGGLGYTF	TGTGCCAGCAGTTCCCGCGGGGGGCTTGGCTACACCTTC
TRBD2	TRBV19	-	TRBJ2-1	CASRITSGSPQEQFF	TGTGCCAGTAGGATTACTAGCGGGAGTCCCCAGGAGCAGTTCTTC
-	TRBV27	once	TRBJ2-2	CASSLWGYTGELFF	TGTGCCAGCAGTTTATGGGGGTACACCGGGGAGCTGTTTTTT
-	TRBV4-2	few	TRBJ1-1	CASSQGDILEAFF	TGTGCCAGCAGCCAAGGGGACATTTTGGAAGCTTTCTTT
TRBD1	TRBV7-3	-	TRBJ1-2	CASSLDGTGRYGYTF	TGTGCCAGCAGCTTAGACGGGACAGGGCGTTATGGCTACACCTTC
-	TRBV5-5	-	TRBJ1-4	CASSQRPPTNEKLFF	TGTGCCAGCAGCCAGAGGCCCCCAACTAATGAAAAACTGTTTTTT
-	TRBV7-9	-	TRBJ1-5	CASSLEGSTNQPQHF	TGTGCCAGCAGCTTGGAGGGGAGTACCAATCAGCCCCAGCATTTT